A single sample is the source of the 8 T cell receptor beta chains below, sequenced in a study of CD8+ T cells in alopecia areata. After isolation, RNA underwent reverse transcription to generate cDNA as the sequencing template. Profiled with immunoSEQ multiplex PCR; TCRdb holds only in-frame clones, not every one. The table records some 130,000 clones, 45% to 60% of them present only once. Noted treatment: oral pan-JAK inhibitor, 5-10 mg twice daily. The sample in question was CD8+ T cells sorted from blood, obtained at week 4, from a patient treated with tofacitinib. These receptors originate from a human donor with alopecia areata.

V is TRBV29-1 and J is TRBJ2-3; D is undetermined. CDR1 is SQVTM and CDR2 is ANQGSEA in the germline V gene. V shed 7 bases and J shed 0 bases, with 5 bases lying between them. The CDR3 runs to 11 residues. The DNA of the CDR3 is TGCAGCGCCGCCAGCACAGATACGCAGTATTTT. This gives the protein CSAASTDTQYF.

The chain recombines TRBV14 with TRBJ2-5; maybe TRBD2 (6 bases). This CDR3 is built from 14 residues. The V and J ends lost 3 bases and 5 bases respectively, with 13 bases between them. Germline V lookup: CDR1 SGHDN, CDR2 FVKESK. This chain's CDR3 is CASSQGGPRETQYF. The CDR3 DNA follows: TGTGCCAGCAGCCAGGGAGGACCGCGGGAGACCCAGTACTTC.

The chain uses TRBV7-2 and TRBJ1-2; D gene ambiguous. Germline V lookup: CDR1 SGHTA, CDR2 FQGNSA. CDR3 size: 14 residues. Trimming left V 3 bases short and J 3 bases short, with 11 bases between. The CDR3 bases are TGTGCCAGCAGCTTCGGGGAAGAGGACTATGGCTACACCTTC. Protein sequence: CASSFGEEDYGYTF.

This sequence joins TRBV5-6 and TRBJ1-1, with 7 bases identical to TRBD1. With V trimmed by 1 base and J by 4 bases, 4 bases remained unmatched. CDR3 size: 14 residues. CDR1 and CDR2 from the germline V gene are SGHDT and YYEEEE. The CDR3 nucleotides read TGTGCCAGCAGCTTGATGACAGGGAGCACTGAAGCTTTCTTT. It codes for CASSLMTGSTEAFF.

This clone occurred a few times. The chain employs TRBV5-1 and TRBJ1-2, with D tentatively TRBD1 (5 bases). The CDR3 length is 15 residues. CDR1 and CDR2 from the germline V gene are SGHRS and YFSETQ. Trimming stripped 7 bases from V and 3 bases from J, with 19 bases between. DNA for the CDR3: TGCGCCAGCGCCCCAGGGCTGGTGATTGACTATGGCTACACCTTC. Residues: CASAPGLVIDYGYTF.

This chain links TRBV15 with TRBJ2-7, with unresolved D. The CDR3 has 14 residues. Germline CDR1 and CDR2: LNHNV and YYDKDF (reference sequence). V was pared by 3 bases and J by 6 bases, with 15 bases between. Here the CDR3 DNA reads TGTGCCACCAGCAGGGACCGCCTGGGCCGCGAGCAGTACTTC. Translating gives CATSRDRLGREQYF.

The chain couples TRBV2 to TRBJ2-7; D unclear. Per the germline V gene, CDR1 is SNHLY and CDR2 is FYNNEI. The V end was cut by 7 bases, the J end by 0 bases, with 4 bases between. The CDR3 runs 11 residues. The CDR3 DNA follows: TGTGCCAGCACCGGCTCCTACGAGCAGTACTTC. Its protein product is CASTGSYEQYF. Variable domain in full (rest from reference TRBV2 and TRBJ2-7): EPEVTQTPSHQVTQMGQEVILRCVPISNHLYFYWYRQILGQKVEFLVSFYNNEISEKSEIFDDQFSVERPDGSNFTLKIRSTKLEDSAMYFCASTGSYEQYFGPGTRLTVT.

This clone has only a few counts. The V and J genes are TRBV29-1 and TRBJ2-1, with D perhaps matching TRBD2 (5 bases). V was pared by 4 bases and J by 1 base, with 17 bases between. Looked up from germline, CDR1 is SQVTM and CDR2 is ANQGSEA. The CDR3 contains 16 residues. Here the CDR3 reads CSVVTASGNSYNEQFF. The CDR3 DNA reads TGCAGCGTTGTTACGGCCTCGGGAAATTCCTACAATGAGCAGTTCTTC.